This T cell receptor (beta chain) was observed in a study of blood T cell repertoires in COVID-19. Study information: COVID-19 samples collected from the United States, Italy and Spain covered acute and convalescent phases. Sample material is recorded as cDNA or gDNA derived from T cells, B-cell-depleted T cells, or PBMCs.

Germline V gene sequence: CDR1 SQVTM, CDR2 ANQGSEA. This CDR3 has 13 amino acids. Trimming cost V 8 bases and J 4 bases, with 14 bases left between them. Original processing methods: Reference gene primer amplification gave estimated nucleated cell counts. The table came from immunoSEQ multiplex PCR; TCRdb's copy has only in-frame clones and leaves some out. That table gives V, J and clone size, and the DNA gave D and trimming. The table shows hundreds of thousands of clones, with less than 85% occurring only once. The sequence derives from a woman older than 75 with acute or convalescent COVID-19. Source material: peripheral blood. This sequence joins TRBV29-1 and TRBJ1-4; TRBD1 might be the D (5 bases). Written as DNA, the CDR3 is TGCAGCACAAGGCAGGGTTTTAATGAAAAACTGTTTTTT. This codes for CSTRQGFNEKLFF.